The 8 T cell receptor beta chains reported below all come from one sample, sequenced in a study of control samples from healthy donors and cancer patients. Data came from immunoSEQ multiplex PCR; TCRdb stores just in-frame clones and leaves some out. The table includes about 80,000 clones, 70% to 85% detected once. Sequencing was carried out using PBMCs. The receptors were sampled from a man in his fifties or sixties with head and neck cancer.

The V gene is TRBV3-1 (or the pseudogene TRBV3-2), the J gene TRBJ2-7, with 11 bases aligning to TRBD2. Per germline, CDR1 LGHDT and CDR2 YNNKEL (reference sequence). V lost 1 base, J lost 1 base, and 3 bases stayed unmatched. The CDR3 spans 16 residues. The CDR3 bases are TGTGCCAGCAGCCAAGGGCTAGCGGGGGGATCCTACGAGCAGTACTTC. Translated, it gives CASSQGLAGGSYEQYF.

The CDR3 here is CASSDGGVWNQPQHF. The CDR3 coding sequence is TGTGCCAGCAGTGATGGGGGGGTGTGGAATCAGCCCCAGCATTTT. The chain carries TRBV2 and TRBJ1-5, with a weak D call TRBD1 (5 bases). V was cut by 3 bases and J by 4 bases, with 13 bases left in between. Germline V gene data show CDR1 as SNHLY and CDR2 as FYNNEI. The CDR3 is 15 residues long.

J is TRBJ1-1 and V is TRBV19; the D gene is possibly TRBD1 (5 bases). Trimming stripped 5 bases from V and 1 base from J, with 11 bases between. The CDR3 runs 14 residues. CDR1 is LNHDA and CDR2 is SQIVND in the germline V gene (reference sequence). This CDR3 reads CASSGGAGNTEAFF. CDR3 sequence (DNA): TGTGCCAGTAGTGGCGGGGCTGGGAACACTGAAGCTTTCTTT.

The chain is built from TRBV10-3 and TRBJ2-2, with D uncertain. Germline-derived CDR1 and CDR2 are ENHRY and SYGVKD. Trimming stripped 3 bases from V and 7 bases from J, with 3 bases between. There are 11 residues in the CDR3. The chain's CDR3 is CAISDVGELFF. CDR3 sequence (DNA): TGTGCCATCAGTGATGTCGGGGAGCTGTTTTTT.

This sequence joins TRBV19 and TRBJ1-1; D ambiguous. Trimming cost V 8 bases and J 2 bases, with 15 bases left between them. The germline gives CDR1 LNHDA, CDR2 SQIVND (reference sequence). This CDR3 contains 14 residues. CDR3 residues: CASGIGHLNTEAFF. The CDR3 nucleotides read TGTGCCAGTGGCATAGGTCACCTAAACACTGAAGCTTTCTTT. The full variable domain, its missing parts supplied by reference TRBV19 and TRBJ1-1, is DGGITQSPKYLFRKEGQNVTLSCEQNLNHDAMYWYRQDPGQGLRLIYYSQIVNDFQKGDIAEGYSVSREKKESFPLTVTSAQKNPTAFYLCASGIGHLNTEAFFGQGTRLTVV.

This clone has only one observation. This chain links TRBV5-4 with TRBJ2-5, with D possibly matching TRBD1 (6 bases). From germline, CDR1 is SGHNT and CDR2 YYREEE (reference sequence). CDR3 length equals 15 residues. V lost 0 bases, J lost 5 bases, and 14 bases lay in between. CDR3 sequence (DNA): TGTGCCAGCAGCTTGGGGACAGCAGCACGGGAGACCCAGTACTTC. As protein: CASSLGTAARETQYF.

This chain joins TRBV5-1 and TRBJ2-3, with TRBD1 matching over 7 bases. Trimming at V came to 4 bases and at J to 1 base, leaving 9 bases not matched to a gene. Germline V gene data show CDR1 as SGHRS and CDR2 as YFSETQ. The CDR3 totals 16 residues. CDR3 region: CASSPPTGLGTDTQYF. DNA of the CDR3: TGCGCCAGCAGCCCACCGACAGGGTTGGGCACAGATACGCAGTATTTT.

The V and J genes are TRBV5-1 and TRBJ2-1; 11 nucleotides line up with TRBD2. J lost 7 bases, V lost 0 bases, and 6 bases had no gene match. The CDR3 has 16 residues. The germline CDR1 and CDR2 sequences are SGHRS and YFSETQ. The CDR3 reads CASSLAPGTSGNEQFF. CDR3 in DNA: TGCGCCAGCAGCTTGGCCCCCGGGACTAGCGGAAATGAGCAGTTCTTC.